These 9 T cell receptor beta chains were all obtained from the same sample, sequenced in a study of T-cell memory formation after mild COVID-19. MiXCR was run by TCRdb on the 5' RACE reads, yielding one entry per CDR3 protein. The sample has 200,000 to 250,000 distinct CDR3 sequences; approximately 10% are singletons. Material for sequencing was PBMCs or a T cell subset sorted from them (not recorded which). These receptors all come from a man younger than 30 who had mild COVID-19 (a few samples of this study predate the infection). Cell type and time point are not known.

V is TRBV4-1 and J is TRBJ2-2; possible D gene TRBD1, 5 bases. This CDR3 contains 17 residues. V lost 4 bases to trimming and J lost 5 bases, with 20 bases between them. The V gene's germline CDR1 is MGHRA and CDR2 YSYEKL. The CDR3 nucleotides are TGCGCCAGCAGCCCACCGGGCAGGGTTGATGGGACCGGGGAGCTGTTTTTT. This encodes CASSPPGRVDGTGELFF.

This clonotype was counted a few times. The rearrangement joins TRBV18 to TRBJ2-5; D is unclear. CDR1 and CDR2 (germline): KGHSH, LQKENI. This CDR3 has 14 amino acids. Trimming removed 5 bases from V and 5 bases from J, with 15 bases in between. The CDR3 sequence: CASSSSNLPETQYF. In DNA, the CDR3 is TGTGCCAGCTCATCATCTAATTTACCGGAGACCCAGTACTTC. The full variable domain, completed using reference TRBV18 and TRBJ2-5, is NAGVMQNPRHLVRRRGQEARLRCSPMKGHSHVYWYRQLPEEGLKFMVYLQKENIIDESGMPKERFSAEFPKEGPSILRIQQVVRGDSAAYFCASSSSNLPETQYFGPGTRLLVL.

The rearrangement joins TRBV5-1 to TRBJ1-2; unclear D gene. The germline V gene has CDR1 SGHRS and CDR2 YFSETQ. This CDR3 contains 13 residues. V was shortened by 0 bases and J by 4 bases, with 7 bases between the two germline ends. The CDR3 sequence: CASSLAGFYGYTF. For the CDR3, the DNA is TGCGCCAGCAGCTTGGCGGGGTTCTATGGCTACACCTTC.

V usage is TRBV11-3 and J usage is TRBJ2-1, with D tentatively TRBD1 (5 bases). V lost 0 bases and J 5 bases, leaving 11 bases between the germline ends. This CDR3 region has 15 residues. In germline, CDR1 is SGHNT, CDR2 YENEEA. The CDR3 DNA sequence: TGTGCCAGCAGCTTAGATTTTAGGGGTAACAATGAGCAGTTCTTC. As protein: CASSLDFRGNNEQFF.

The V call is TRBV2, the J call TRBJ2-5; 9 bases fit TRBD1. The length of the CDR3 is 14 residues. The V and J ends lost 5 bases and 3 bases, in that order; junction bases with no gene match: 4. In germline, CDR1 is SNHLY, CDR2 FYNNEI. CDR3 nucleotides: TGTGCCAGCAGTTTCGACAGGGGGAAAGAGACCCAGTACTTC. As protein: CASSFDRGKETQYF.

The CDR3 coding sequence is TGCAGTGCTAGAGAAGGGCCAGGTGAAGCTTTCTTT. It encodes CSAREGPGEAFF. The chain couples TRBV20-1 to TRBJ1-1; D is unclear. The CDR3 length is 12 residues. V was pared by 0 bases and J by 7 bases, with 9 bases between. Germline lookup yields CDR1 DFQATT and CDR2 SNEGSKA (reference sequence).

This clonotype came up a few times. V and J are TRBV12-3 or TRBV12-4 and TRBJ1-2; 8 nucleotides align to TRBD1. The length of the CDR3 is 15 residues. The junction had 9 bases not matched to a gene; V was cut back by 5 bases and J by 4 bases. The CDR3 region has the DNA TGTGCCAGCAGTCGCGGGGACAGGCGCTCCTATGGCTACACCTTC. Protein product: CASSRGDRRSYGYTF.

This clonotype was seen a few times. CDR3 sequence (DNA): TGTGCCAGCAGTTTATGGGGGACCCCCCCCAATGAGCAGTTCTTC. Protein sequence: CASSLWGTPPNEQFF. The chain combines TRBV12-3 or TRBV12-4 with TRBJ2-1; D tentatively reads TRBD1 or TRBD2 (5 bases each). This CDR3 region has 15 residues. V dropped 2 bases and J dropped 6 bases, with 14 bases sitting between them.

This clonotype was observed a few times. This sequence joins TRBV5-1 and TRBJ2-5; 7 nucleotides line up with TRBD1. The CDR3 is 14 amino acids. J was trimmed by 5 bases and V by 3 bases; bases with no gene match: 7. CDR1 is SGHRS, CDR2 YFSETQ, per germline. The CDR3 DNA follows: TGCGCCAGCAGCTCCCTAGGGGGCGGGGAGACCCAGTACTTC. This encodes CASSSLGGGETQYF.